The 15 T cell receptor beta chains reported below all come from one sample, sequenced in a study of T-cell reconstitution after alpha-beta-depleted transplantation in children. Unique molecular identifiers were built into the TCRbeta library. From the PCR reads, TCRdb called clonotypes with MiXCR, one entry per CDR3 protein. The sample has about 540,000 distinct CDR3 sequences, approximately 16% seen once. This specimen was PBMCs from the stem cell graft donor, taken from the stem cell graft. The receptors were gathered from a human donor who donated a stem cell graft to a child with acute lymphoblastic leukemia.

This chain links TRBV20-1 with TRBJ2-1; 9 bases fit TRBD2. CDR3 size: 15 residues. The V gene's germline CDR1 is DFQATT and CDR2 SNEGSKA (reference sequence). V shed 7 bases, J shed 4 bases, and the junction held 11 bases outside the gene matches. Written as DNA, the CDR3 is TGCAGTGTTCGACCGGGACTAGCCGGGTACAATGAGCAGTTCTTC. It codes for CSVRPGLAGYNEQFF.

The V call is TRBV27, the J call TRBJ1-5; D remains unclear. Germline values: CDR1 MNHEY, CDR2 SMNVEV (reference sequence). The CDR3 has 15 residues. Trimming pared 2 bases from V and 3 bases from J, leaving 11 bases between. The CDR3: CASSLVGKANQPQHF. Here the CDR3 DNA reads TGTGCCAGCAGTTTAGTCGGAAAAGCCAATCAGCCCCAGCATTTT.

As for this clonotype: At one of its ends the junction is not consistent with the germline gene, which may arise from a read error. The CDR3 region is CASSIYSNQPHHF. The CDR3 nucleotides read TGTGCCAGCAGTATATATAGCAATCAGCCCCATCATTTT. J is TRBJ1-5 and V is TRBV11-1; D gene uncertain. Germline V gene sequence: CDR1 SGHAT, CDR2 FQDESV (reference sequence). The CDR3 extends over 13 amino acids.

The chain is built from TRBV10-3 and TRBJ2-3; TRBD1 matches at 12 bases. J was trimmed by 6 bases and V by 4 bases; bases with no gene match: 11. This CDR3 has 17 amino acids. Per the germline V gene, CDR1 is ENHRY and CDR2 is SYGVKD. CDR3 coding DNA: TGTGCCATCAGTGCGTGGGGACAGGGGGCGAGTATGGATACGCAGTATTTT. It yields the protein CAISAWGQGASMDTQYF.

This chain uses TRBV24-1 with TRBJ1-5; 8 nucleotides agree with TRBD1. Germline assignment: CDR1 KGHDR and CDR2 SFDVKD. The CDR3 sequence is 16 residues long. The V gene end was trimmed by 6 bases and the J gene end by 6 bases; junction bases not matched to a gene: 12. As DNA, the CDR3 is TGTGCCACCAGTCCCGGGACAGGCCGTATGAGTCAGCCCCAGCATTTT. Translating gives CATSPGTGRMSQPQHF.

With regard to this clonotype: An end of the junction does not agree with germline; a read error may underlie this. The chain couples TRBV7-6 to TRBJ2-1; TRBD2 matches at 7 bases. The CDR3 consists of 13 residues. Germline V gene lookup returns CDR1 SGHVS and CDR2 FNYEAQ. CDR3 sequence: CASSGSRLAEQFF. In DNA, the CDR3 is TGTGCAAGCAGCGGCTCCCGACTAGCCGAGCAGTTCTTC.

This rearrangement joins TRBV7-9 to TRBJ2-7; tentative D call: TRBD2 (7 bases). CDR1 is SEHNR and CDR2 is FQNEAQ in the germline V gene (reference sequence). The CDR3 is 17 amino acids. The V and J ends lost 4 bases and 0 bases respectively, with 19 bases between them. In DNA, the CDR3 is TGTGCCAGCAGCTCATCCTGGGGGGGCCACGTCTCCTACGAGCAGTACTTC. Translated, it gives CASSSSWGGHVSYEQYF.

This clonotype came up a few times. The chain joins TRBV3-1 to TRBJ1-6, with 10 bases fitting TRBD1. CDR3 size: 14 residues. V lost 7 bases and J lost 7; bases outside the gene matches: 4. The germline gives CDR1 LGHDT, CDR2 YNNKEL (reference sequence). The CDR3 DNA reads as TGTGCCAGCACCTCGGGACAGGGGAATTCACCCCTCCACTTT. It translates to CASTSGQGNSPLHF. The full variable domain, its missing parts supplied by reference TRBV3-1 and TRBJ1-6, is DTAVSQTPKYLVTQMGNDKSIKCEQNLGHDTMYWYKQDSKKFLKIMFSYNNKELIINETVPNRFSPKSPDKAHLNLHINSLELGDSAVYFCASTSGQGNSPLHFGNGTRLTVT.

The chain employs TRBV7-8 and TRBJ2-3, with a possible D match to TRBD2 (5 bases). V lost 6 bases and J 2 bases, leaving 18 bases between the germline ends. The CDR3 contains 16 residues. CDR1 is SGHVS and CDR2 is FQNEAQ in the germline V gene. The CDR3 reads CASRRLGVLVTDTQYF. CDR3 coding DNA: TGTGCCAGCAGACGCCTGGGAGTGTTGGTCACAGATACGCAGTATTTT.

This clonotype was observed a few times. The J gene is TRBJ2-2, the V gene TRBV29-1, with 9 bases identical to TRBD1. In germline, CDR1 is SQVTM, CDR2 ANQGSEA. The CDR3 has 14 residues. With 0 bases clipped from V and 6 bases from J, the junction kept 2 bases outside the gene matches. In nucleotides, the CDR3 is TGCAGCGTTGAAGACGGGACAGGGTCCGGGGAGCTGTTTTTT. Encoded protein: CSVEDGTGSGELFF.

This clonotype was recorded a few times. The chain has TRBV10-3 and TRBJ2-1; 11 positions match TRBD2. Germline V gene lookup returns CDR1 ENHRY and CDR2 SYGVKD. The length of the CDR3 is 15 residues. The V segment lost 1 base and the J segment 6 bases; nucleotides outside the gene matches: 2. CDR3 bases: TGTGCCATCAGTGAGTTTGGGACTAGCGGCAATGAGCAGTTCTTC. Translation gives CAISEFGTSGNEQFF.

This clonotype was counted a few times. V is TRBV10-3 and J is TRBJ2-4; D unresolved. The CDR3 contains 18 residues. Germline loops: CDR1 ENHRY, CDR2 SYGVKD. The V end was cut by 0 bases, the J end by 1 base, with 16 bases between. CDR3 nucleotide sequence: TGTGCCATCAGTGAGTCGAGGCGCCGAGAGGTCGCCAAAAACATTCAGTACTTC. Encoded protein: CAISESRRREVAKNIQYF.

This clonotype was counted only a few times. The chain joins TRBV5-1 to TRBJ2-5; weak D call: TRBD2 (5 bases). The germline V gene has CDR1 SGHRS and CDR2 YFSETQ. CDR3 length: 14 residues. V lost 4 bases to trimming and J lost 2 bases, with 12 bases between them. The CDR3 reads CASSLERRQETQYF. In nucleotides, the CDR3 is TGCGCCAGCAGCCTGGAGCGGAGACAAGAGACCCAGTACTTC.

The rearrangement uses TRBV5-1 and TRBJ2-7; TRBD2 is a possible D gene (6 bases). CDR1 SGHRS and CDR2 YFSETQ come from the germline V gene. V was clipped by 4 bases and J by 3 bases, with 14 bases between them. The CDR3 is 14 amino acids. This CDR3 is CASSHEGLFYEQYF. The CDR3 DNA reads as TGCGCCAGCAGCCACGAGGGACTGTTCTACGAGCAGTACTTC.

This clonotype was counted between two and nine times. In DNA form, the CDR3 reads TGCGCCAGCAGCTTGGCCTGGAACTACGAGCAGTACTTC. Translation: CASSLAWNYEQYF. The genes are TRBV5-1 and TRBJ2-7; D gene unclear. CDR1 and CDR2 from the germline V gene are SGHRS and YFSETQ. V was cut by 0 bases and J by 3 bases, with 7 bases left in between. The CDR3 runs 13 residues. The whole variable domain, filled in from reference TRBV5-1 and TRBJ2-7, reads KAGVTQTPRYLIKTRGQQVTLSCSPISGHRSVSWYQQTPGQGLQFLFEYFSETQRNKGNFPGRFSGRQFSNSRSEMNVSTLELGDSALYLCASSLAWNYEQYFGPGTRLTVT.